Listed here are 29 T cell receptor beta chains from one sample, sequenced in a study of tumor and adjacent non-tumor tissue in lung cancer. RNA was extracted from bulk tissue without any cell sorting. TCRbeta libraries were built with three rounds of nested PCR, modified from ARM-PCR. A single record per CDR3 protein comes from TCRdb applying MiXCR to the multiplex PCR reads. The repertoire holds over 110,000 distinct CDR3 sequences, around two thirds seen once, with 15% to 20% in the top ten. Sequenced material: lung tumor tissue. The source of these receptors is a man in his fifties or sixties with small cell lung cancer.

Remarks on this clonotype: The junction differs from germline at one of its ends, possibly a read error. This rearrangement joins TRBV12-3 or TRBV12-4 to TRBJ2-3, with 7 bases aligning to TRBD2. The CDR3 is 15 amino acids. DNA of the CDR3: TGTGCCAGCAGTTTTGCTGGGACTAACACAGATATGCAGTATTTT. Amino acids: CASSFAGTNTDMQYF.

As regards this clonotype: One end of the junction is discordant with germline, which a read error may explain. The rearrangement joins TRBV20-1 to TRBJ2-5; D gene ambiguous. In germline, CDR1 is DFQATT, CDR2 SNEGSKA (reference sequence). There are 13 residues in the CDR3. The CDR3 bases are TGCAGTGTCAGACAAGGACCACAAGAGACCCAGTATTTC. It is translated as CSVRQGPQETQYF.

As for this clonotype: A read error may produce the germline difference seen at one junction end. The rearrangement joins TRBV20-1 to TRBJ2-5, with no clear D. Germline values: CDR1 DFQATT, CDR2 SNEGSKA (reference sequence). There are 15 residues in the CDR3. CDR3 coding DNA: TGCAGTGCACCCGAGTGGACGGGCGTAGGAGAGACCCAGTGCTTC. This translates into CSAPEWTGVGETQCF.

As concerns this clonotype: A much larger clone lies a single base off, so this may be a read error. The rearrangement joins TRBV6-6 to TRBJ2-2; D is possibly TRBD2 (7 bases). The CDR3 sequence is 16 residues long. Germline V gives CDR1 MNHNY, CDR2 SVGAGI (reference sequence). The CDR3 DNA sequence: TGTACCAGCACCCGAGGCGCAGGGGAGGGTCGTCGGGAGCTGTTTTTT. Residues: CTSTRGAGEGRRELFF.

Details on this clonotype: This may be a read error: a much more frequent sequence differs by one nucleotide. The V and J genes are TRBV20-1 and TRBJ1-2; no definite D call. The CDR3 has 12 amino acids. The germline gives CDR1 DFQATT, CDR2 SNEGSKA (reference sequence). The chain's CDR3 is CSASGVNYVYTF. In DNA, the CDR3 is TGCAGTGCTAGCGGGGTCAACTATGTCTACACCTTC.

This chain uses TRBV5-4 with TRBJ2-1, with TRBD2 matching 8 bases. Germline V gene data show CDR1 as SGHNT and CDR2 as YYREEE (reference sequence). V shed 2 bases and J 6 bases; nucleotides not matched to a gene: 13. The CDR3 has 17 residues. The CDR3, as DNA: TGTGCCAGCAGCTTAGACCGTAGCGGGATAGGACTCAATGAGCAGTTCTTC. As protein: CASSLDRSGIGLNEQFF.

With respect to this clonotype: A much more abundant neighbour one base away suggests this may be a read error. The chain carries TRBV6-6 and TRBJ2-3, with 10 nucleotides matching TRBD1. This CDR3 region has 15 residues. The germline V gene has CDR1 MNHNY and CDR2 SVGAGI (reference sequence). CDR3 protein: CTSSRQGAQPDTQYF. For the CDR3, the DNA is TGTACCAGCAGCCGACAGGGGGCGCAACCCGATACGCAGTATTTT.

About this clonotype itself: It is likely a read error, because the conserved phenylalanine at the end of the CDR3 is missing. This chain uses TRBV20-1 with TRBJ2-3; the D is unclear. The length of the CDR3 is 15 residues. Germline assignment: CDR1 DFQATT and CDR2 SNEGSKA (reference sequence). The CDR3 spells CNASGDPRNADTQYS. Here the CDR3 DNA reads TGCAATGCCAGTGGGGATCCGAGAAATGCAGATACGCAGTATTCT.

Details on this clonotype: One end of the junction varies from germline; a read error may be responsible. The rearrangement joins TRBV20-1 to TRBJ2-3; 11 bases align to TRBD2. CDR3 length: 19 residues. The germline CDR1 and CDR2 sequences are DFQATT and SNEGSKA (reference sequence). This CDR3 reads CSPRDLTSGRSISTETQYF. CDR3 nucleotide sequence: TGCAGTCCTAGAGATCTCACTAGCGGGAGAAGTATTAGCACAGAAACGCAGTATTTT.

On this clonotype: This sequence may be a read error, since a much larger clone differs from it by one base. This rearrangement joins TRBV20-1 to TRBJ1-2; 7 nucleotides match TRBD1. The V segment lost 3 bases and the J segment 8 bases; nucleotides outside the gene matches: 12. Germline V gives CDR1 DFQATT, CDR2 SNEGSKA (reference sequence). The CDR3 totals 14 residues. The DNA for the CDR3 is TGCAGTGCTAGTCTCGGGACAGAGGACGAGGGCTACACCTTC. It yields the protein CSASLGTEDEGYTF.

Concerning this clonotype: The junction differs from germline at one of its ends, possibly a read error. The CDR3 nucleotides read TGTACCAGCAGGGGGGGACTAGACTCCTACAATGAGCAGCTCTTC. This gives the protein CTSRGGLDSYNEQLF. V usage is TRBV5-4 and J usage is TRBJ2-1; D possibly corresponds to TRBD2 (8 bases). This CDR3 is 15 amino acids long. Germline lookup yields CDR1 SGHNT and CDR2 YYREEE (reference sequence).

The table lists this clonotype with many counts. This chain uses TRBV20-1 with TRBJ2-1; no reliable D call. Trimming left V 1 base short and J 3 bases short, with 10 bases between. The CDR3 runs 14 residues. CDR1 is DFQATT and CDR2 is SNEGSKA in the germline V gene (reference sequence). The CDR3 nucleotides are TGCAGTGCTAGAGCCTTAGTGGGCTACAATGAGCAGTTCTTC. Its translation: CSARALVGYNEQFF.

On this clonotype: At one end, the junction sequence differs from germline, possibly due to a read error. The J gene is TRBJ2-7, the V gene TRBV12-3 or TRBV12-4; TRBD2 matches 13 bases. This CDR3 is built from 21 residues. The CDR3 protein is CGSSLRSGTGLAGDRTYEQYF. The DNA of the CDR3 is TGTGGCAGCAGTTTAAGGAGTGGGACAGGACTAGCGGGGGATCGGACATACGAGCAGTACTTC.

This clonotype appeared a few times. This chain links TRBV11-3 with TRBJ1-1; D is possibly TRBD1 (6 bases). The CDR3 contains 13 residues. Trimming cost V 8 bases and J 12 bases, with 22 bases left between them. The V gene's germline CDR1 is SGHNT and CDR2 YENEEA. CDR3 DNA sequence: TGTGCCAGCGGTAAGGAGGGGGGCACTGGAACTTTCTTT. This encodes CASGKEGGTGTFF.

Details on this clonotype: A much larger clone differs by one base, so this may be a read error. The CDR3 sequence: CASSPPGRTSTDMQYF. CDR3 nucleotides: TGTGCCAGCAGCCCACCAGGACGCACTAGCACAGATATGCAGTATTTT. The chain couples TRBV4-2 to TRBJ2-3; D is possibly TRBD2 (6 bases). The germline CDR1 and CDR2 sequences are LGHNA and YNFKEQ. The CDR3 runs 16 residues.

This clonotype showed up just a few times. The junction differs from germline at one of its ends, possibly a read error. The V gene is TRBV14, the J gene TRBJ1-1; TRBD1 matches at 9 bases. The length of the CDR3 is 12 residues. Germline V lookup: CDR1 SGHDN, CDR2 FVKESK. CDR3 sequence: CTSSQSGTGAFF. As DNA, the CDR3 is TGTACCAGCAGCCAATCCGGGACAGGGGCTTTCTTT.

As regards this clonotype: A much larger clone differs from this one at a single base, so this may be a read error. The chain recombines TRBV20-1 with TRBJ2-7; D tentatively fits TRBD1 or TRBD2 (5 bases each). Per the germline V gene, CDR1 is DFQATT and CDR2 is SNEGSKA (reference sequence). The V and J ends lost 1 base and 2 bases respectively, with 27 bases between them. The CDR3 is made up of 19 amino acids. The CDR3 region is CSARARDRDLIHFTYEQYF. Here the CDR3 DNA reads TGCAGTGCTAGAGCCCGAGACCGGGACCTCATCCATTTTACCTACGAGCAGTACTTC.

This clonotype has a single count. One end of the junction fails to match germline, which may point to a read error. The CDR3 coding sequence is TGCGCCAGCGCCTTCAGGCCAGGGAGAGGGATAAGCAATGAGCAGTTCTTC. This gives the protein CASAFRPGRGISNEQFF. The rearrangement links TRBV11-3 to TRBJ2-1, with D perhaps given as TRBD1 or TRBD2 (5 bases each). Germline V lookup: CDR1 SGHNT, CDR2 YENEEA. The CDR3 length is 17 residues.

This clonotype was counted only a few times. The rearrangement uses TRBV23-1 and TRBJ1-1, with TRBD1 identical over 7 bases. TRBV23-1 is an ORF, with its function uncertain. The V segment lost 6 bases and the J segment 3 bases; nucleotides outside the gene matches: 7. CDR3 length: 14 amino acids. CDR3 coding DNA: TGCGCCAGCAGGGTGACAGGGCATTACACTGAAGCTTTCTTT. Amino acid sequence: CASRVTGHYTEAFF.

The chain employs TRBV5-1 and TRBJ2-2; D not resolved. In germline, CDR1 is SGHRS, CDR2 YFSETQ. V was cut by 0 bases and J by 10 bases, with 13 bases left in between. The CDR3 is 14 amino acids. The CDR3 region is CASSLATSGEELFF. Here the CDR3 DNA reads TGCGCCAGCAGCTTGGCCACGTCCGGCGAGGAGCTGTTTTTT.

This chain joins TRBV11-3 and TRBJ1-1; D remains unclear. The germline CDR1 and CDR2 sequences are SGHNT and YENEEA. CDR3 length equals 13 residues. This CDR3 is CASSLVGGIEAFF. CDR3 DNA sequence: TGTGCTAGTAGCTTAGTGGGAGGCATTGAAGCTTTCTTT.

Notes on this clonotype: A read error may explain this, as a much larger clone is one base away. The gene calls are TRBV6-2 or TRBV6-3 and TRBJ1-2; tentatively, D is TRBD1 (6 bases). Looked up from germline, CDR1 is MNHEY and CDR2 is SVGEGT. The CDR3 is 13 amino acids. The CDR3 coding sequence is TGTGTCAGCAGTTACCCCGGACAGAATGGCTACACCTTC. It yields the protein CVSSYPGQNGYTF.

The chain has TRBV6-2 or TRBV6-3 and TRBJ2-7; the match to TRBD2 covers 7 bases. The junction had 13 bases not matched to a gene; V was cut back by 9 bases and J by 5 bases. Germline V gives CDR1 MNHEY, CDR2 SVGEGT. The CDR3 length is 14 residues. The CDR3 here is CARNAGGSSNEQYF. Here the CDR3 DNA reads TGTGCCAGAAATGCCGGCGGGAGTAGCAACGAGCAGTACTTC.

For this clonotype: A much bigger clone sits one base away, suggesting this may be a read error. The chain has TRBV20-1 and TRBJ1-4; a weak D match, TRBD1 (5 bases). The V gene's germline CDR1 is DFQATT and CDR2 SNEGSKA (reference sequence). The CDR3 is 13 residues long. The ends were cut back, 6 bases at V and 4 bases at J, with 12 bases in the middle. The CDR3 spells CSAEDTVNEKLFF. DNA for the CDR3: TGCAGTGCCGAGGACACCGTTAATGAAAAACTGTTTTTT.

J is TRBJ2-2 and V is TRBV29-1, with D unresolved. The CDR3 is 15 amino acids. Germline CDR1 reads SQVTM; CDR2 reads ANQGSEA. V shed 7 bases and J shed 3 bases, with 18 bases lying between them. The CDR3 region is CSAVVGSVYTGELFF. DNA of the CDR3: TGCAGCGCCGTAGTTGGCTCGGTGTACACCGGGGAGCTGTTTTTT.

The chain is built from TRBV6-4 and TRBJ2-3, with D perhaps matching TRBD1 (6 bases). The germline V gene encodes CDR1 MRHNA and CDR2 SNTAGT. Trimming cost V 9 bases and J 0 bases, with 16 bases left between them. This CDR3 region has 15 residues. The CDR3 nucleotides are TGTGCCAGTAGTAGACAGGACGAGAGCACAGATACGCAGTATTTT. As protein: CASSRQDESTDTQYF.

The chain is built from TRBV5-1 and TRBJ2-5; 9 bases map to TRBD2. Trimming removed 5 bases from V and 6 bases from J; junction bases left unmatched: 14. Germline CDR1 reads SGHRS; CDR2 reads YFSETQ. The CDR3 totals 16 residues. This chain's CDR3 is CASSLGVAGALKTQYF. The CDR3 DNA reads TGCGCCAGCAGTCTGGGGGTAGCGGGAGCTCTAAAGACCCAGTACTTC.

The CDR3 region has the DNA TGCAGTGCTAGTTCGGCCGGTTATAGCAATCAGCCCCAGCATTTT. It translates to CSASSAGYSNQPQHF. This chain connects TRBV20-1 to TRBJ1-5; D gene ambiguous. V shed 3 bases and J shed 0 bases, with 12 bases lying between them. This CDR3 is built from 15 residues. Germline V gene data show CDR1 as DFQATT and CDR2 as SNEGSKA (reference sequence).

This clonotype was detected only a few times. This chain uses TRBV7-9 with TRBJ2-5; maybe TRBD1 (5 bases). Germline V gene sequence: CDR1 SEHNR, CDR2 FQNEAQ (reference sequence). The germline V and J ends were trimmed by 3 bases and 7 bases, with 15 bases remaining between them. The CDR3 contains 14 residues. For the CDR3, the DNA is TGTGCCAGCAGCTTGGTGGGGATCCAGGGGACCCAGTACTTC. Protein product: CASSLVGIQGTQYF.